The 18 T cell receptor beta chains below were found in one sample sequenced in a study of blood T cell repertoires in COVID-19. The method was immunoSEQ multiplex PCR; TCRdb's version includes in-frame clones alone and lacks a portion of them. This sample yields 95,000 to 150,000 clones, of which around 86% are seen a single time; 25% to 30% belongs to the top ten. Sequences were obtained from peripheral blood. The source is a woman in her seventies with acute or convalescent COVID-19.

CDR3 bases: TGTGCCAGCAGCTTGAACAGGGGAGGAAACTATGGCTACACCTTC. Translating gives CASSLNRGGNYGYTF. This sequence joins TRBV5-8 and TRBJ1-2; 7 nucleotides line up with TRBD1. With V trimmed by 1 base and J by 2 bases, 5 bases remained unmatched. This CDR3 has 15 residues. Per the germline V gene, CDR1 is SGHTS and CDR2 is YDEGEE.

The rearrangement links TRBV7-9 to TRBJ1-4, with 9 positions matching TRBD1. J lost 10 bases, V lost 1 base, and 13 bases had no gene match. There are 17 residues in the CDR3. Germline V CDR1 and CDR2: SEHNR, FQNEAQ (reference sequence). For the CDR3, the DNA is TGTGCCAGCAGCTTAGGGATGGGACAGGGTGTCGGTGCAAAACTGTTTTTT. It encodes CASSLGMGQGVGAKLFF.

The genes are TRBV19 and TRBJ1-5; a possible D gene is TRBD1 (5 bases). Germline V lookup: CDR1 LNHDA, CDR2 SQIVND (reference sequence). This CDR3 has 13 amino acids. V was trimmed by 1 base and J by 7 bases, leaving 8 bases between them. CDR3 nucleotide sequence: TGTGCCAGTAGTATAGGGGGGGAACAGCCCCAGCATTTT. Amino acids: CASSIGGEQPQHF.

The chain links TRBV27 to TRBJ1-1, with D perhaps TRBD1 (5 bases). The CDR3 runs to 12 residues. V gave up 8 bases and J gave up 3 bases, with 10 bases separating them. Germline V CDR1 and CDR2: MNHEY, SMNVEV (reference sequence). Here the CDR3 reads CASGQSHTEAFF. The CDR3 DNA reads as TGTGCCAGCGGACAAAGCCACACTGAAGCTTTCTTT.

V is TRBV3-1 (or the pseudogene TRBV3-2) and J is TRBJ2-1; TRBD2 matches 11 bases. The CDR3 sequence is 16 residues long. Trimming cost V 5 bases and J 6 bases; bases outside gene matches: 9. From germline, CDR1 is LGHDT and CDR2 YNNKEL (reference sequence). The CDR3 reads CASSGLAGGRVNEQFF. DNA of the CDR3: TGTGCCAGCAGCGGGTTAGCGGGGGGGCGTGTCAATGAGCAGTTCTTC.

The rearrangement joins TRBV7-9 to TRBJ2-1, with 9 positions matching TRBD2. Germline CDR1 is SEHNR and CDR2 is FQNEAQ (reference sequence). The CDR3 has 18 amino acids. V was clipped by 5 bases and J by 8 bases; unmatched bases: 19. In nucleotides, the CDR3 is TGTGCCAGCAGCCCCCCCGGAGATTGGCGGGGGGGAGGGGATGAGCAGTTCTTC. Its translation is CASSPPGDWRGGGDEQFF. The full variable domain, rest sourced from reference TRBV7-9 and TRBJ2-1, is DTGVSQNPRHKITKRGQNVTFRCDPISEHNRLYWYRQTLGQGPEFLTYFQNEAQLEKSRLLSDRFSAERPKGSFSTLEIQRTEQGDSAMYLCASSPPGDWRGGGDEQFFGPGTRLTVL.

The chain has TRBV12-3 or TRBV12-4 and TRBJ2-5; TRBD1 matches at 7 bases. The V segment lost 6 bases and the J segment 2 bases; nucleotides outside the gene matches: 3. The CDR3 is made up of 13 amino acids. For the CDR3, the DNA is TGTGCCAGCAGCGGGACAGCTCAAGAGACCCAGTACTTC. It is translated as CASSGTAQETQYF.

This clone was counted a single time. The V and J genes are TRBV20-1 and TRBJ2-1; the match to TRBD1 covers 10 bases. Per the germline V gene, CDR1 is DFQATT and CDR2 is SNEGSKA (reference sequence). The CDR3 covers 14 residues. With V trimmed by 3 bases and J by 4 bases, 3 bases remained unmatched. The CDR3: CSASWGQGYNEQFF. Written as DNA, the CDR3 is TGCAGTGCTAGTTGGGGACAGGGGTACAATGAGCAGTTCTTC.

This chain links TRBV3-1 (or the pseudogene TRBV3-2) with TRBJ2-7, with 10 bases matching TRBD1. V lost 4 bases and J lost 4; bases outside the gene matches: 7. The CDR3 sequence is 15 residues long. Germline V CDR1 and CDR2: LGHDT, YNNKEL (reference sequence). For the CDR3, the DNA is TGTGCCAGCAGCCGCACCGGGACAGGGGCTTACGAGCAGTACTTC. It codes for CASSRTGTGAYEQYF.

This clone occurred once. The V call is TRBV5-1, the J call TRBJ2-1, with 7 nucleotides matching TRBD1. Germline V gene data show CDR1 as SGHRS and CDR2 as YFSETQ. The CDR3 spans 15 residues. Losses at the gene ends were 4 bases for V and 3 bases for J; bases not matched to a gene: 7. In DNA form, the CDR3 reads TGCGCCAGCAGCCCGGAAGGGGGCTACTACAATGAGCAGTTCTTC. This translates into CASSPEGGYYNEQFF.

The gene calls are TRBV18 and TRBJ1-1; 11 nucleotides agree with TRBD1. J was trimmed by 11 bases and V by 5 bases; bases with no gene match: 19. The CDR3 is made up of 17 amino acids. The germline CDR1 and CDR2 sequences are KGHSH and LQKENI. The DNA of the CDR3 is TGTGCCAGCTCAGGACAGGGGGCGAAACGCGCGGGCACGAAGGCTTTCTTT. Protein product: CASSGQGAKRAGTKAFF.

The V and J genes are TRBV4-1 and TRBJ1-6; no clear D. V was trimmed by 3 bases and J by 6 bases, leaving 21 bases between them. Germline V gene data show CDR1 as MGHRA and CDR2 as YSYEKL. CDR3 size: 18 residues. In nucleotides, the CDR3 is TGCGCCAGCAGCCAGGACCCTGCTGCGGGTGGGAGTAATTCACCCCTCCACTTT. Amino acid sequence: CASSQDPAAGGSNSPLHF.

In this sample, this clone turned up a few times. This rearrangement joins TRBV28 to TRBJ1-5; D ambiguous. V dropped 6 bases and J dropped 6 bases, with 18 bases sitting between them. The germline CDR1 and CDR2 sequences are MDHEN and SYDVKM. The CDR3 length is 15 residues. The CDR3 sequence is CASSPAKGGFQPQHF. The CDR3 coding sequence is TGTGCCAGCAGCCCGGCTAAAGGCGGATTTCAGCCCCAGCATTTT.

The genes are TRBV28 and TRBJ1-5; D is uncertain. The CDR3 has 12 amino acids. Germline V gene lookup returns CDR1 MDHEN and CDR2 SYDVKM. The ends were cut back, 5 bases at V and 4 bases at J, with 6 bases in the middle. CDR3 bases: TGTGCCAGCAGTGCCGCGAATCAGCCCCAGCATTTT. Its protein is CASSAANQPQHF.

This clone was observed a handful of times. The chain couples TRBV28 to TRBJ1-1, with 8 bases lining up with TRBD1. The CDR3 has 12 amino acids. Germline V gene sequence: CDR1 MDHEN, CDR2 SYDVKM. The junction had 0 bases not matched to a gene; V was cut back by 2 bases and J by 7 bases. The DNA for the CDR3 is TGTGCCAGCAGTTTAGACAGGGGTGAAGCTTTCTTT. Its translation: CASSLDRGEAFF.

The V gene is TRBV28, the J gene TRBJ2-3; D is undetermined. The V and J ends lost 6 bases and 2 bases respectively, with 9 bases between them. From germline, CDR1 is MDHEN and CDR2 SYDVKM. The CDR3 has 13 amino acids. CDR3 nucleotides: TGTGCCAGCAGCCTCAGGCTCACAGATACGCAGTATTTT. Encoded protein: CASSLRLTDTQYF.

The chain uses TRBV3-1 (or the pseudogene TRBV3-2) and TRBJ2-5; TRBD2 is a possible D gene (5 bases). The germline V gene has CDR1 LGHDT and CDR2 YNNKEL (reference sequence). The CDR3 has 15 amino acids. With 0 bases removed from V and 5 bases from J, the gap between germline ends came to 13 bases. CDR3 protein: CASSQDPLAGETQYF. In DNA, the CDR3 is TGTGCCAGCAGCCAAGACCCGCTAGCTGGGGAGACCCAGTACTTC.

This rearrangement joins TRBV6-5 to TRBJ1-5, with D hard to call. V lost 8 bases and J lost 0, with 14 bases in between. This CDR3 region has 15 residues. Germline loops: CDR1 MNHEY, CDR2 SVGAGI. CDR3 residues: CASRGSGASNQPQHF. The CDR3 DNA is TGTGCCAGCCGCGGCTCGGGAGCTAGCAATCAGCCCCAGCATTTT.